A single sample is the source of the 17 T cell receptor beta chains below, sequenced in a study of blood T cell repertoires in COVID-19. Assay: immunoSEQ multiplex PCR; the TCRdb copy retains only in-frame clones and omits some. The sample consists of fewer than 250,000 clones, roughly 77% of them appearing once. Sequencing input: PBMCs or T cells enriched from blood (not recorded which). All receptors derive from a woman in her 50s with acute COVID-19.

A few counts support this clone. This chain uses TRBV10-3 with TRBJ2-3; 9 bases map to TRBD2. The CDR3 has 15 residues. With V trimmed by 3 bases and J by 3 bases, 4 bases remained unmatched. Per germline, CDR1 ENHRY and CDR2 SYGVKD. CDR3 loop: CAISEYSGGTDTQYF. The CDR3 region has the DNA TGTGCCATCAGTGAATACAGCGGGGGGACAGATACGCAGTATTTT.

This rearrangement joins TRBV6-5 to TRBJ2-3, with 9 bases fitting TRBD1. The J segment lost 2 bases and the V segment lost 7 bases, leaving 4 bases of the junction unmatched. Germline CDR1 MNHEY, CDR2 SVGAGI. CDR3 size: 14 residues. The CDR3 DNA follows: TGTGCCAGCACCGGGACAGGGACCACAGATACGCAGTATTTT. Protein product: CASTGTGTTDTQYF.

J is TRBJ2-3 and V is TRBV4-1; 7 nucleotides align to TRBD1. This CDR3 is 16 amino acids long. V was clipped by 8 bases and J by 5 bases; unmatched bases: 16. Germline lookup yields CDR1 MGHRA and CDR2 YSYEKL. The CDR3 is CASVTREGQGEDTQYF. The CDR3 coding sequence is TGCGCCAGCGTTACAAGAGAGGGGCAGGGGGAAGATACGCAGTATTTT.

The V gene is TRBV28, the J gene TRBJ2-7, with a tentative D call TRBD1 (5 bases). The length of the CDR3 is 15 residues. The ends were cut back, 5 bases at V and 2 bases at J, with 16 bases in the middle. CDR1 is MDHEN, CDR2 SYDVKM, per germline. The CDR3 protein is CASSGIDSLAYEQYV. The CDR3 nucleotides read TGTGCCAGCAGTGGGATAGACAGCCTTGCCTACGAGCAGTACGTC.

The rearrangement uses TRBV2 and TRBJ1-5; TRBD1 agrees at 7 bases. This CDR3 has 14 amino acids. V was pared by 4 bases and J by 7 bases, with 7 bases of the junction left unmatched. CDR1 is SNHLY and CDR2 is FYNNEI in the germline V gene. Written as DNA, the CDR3 is TGTGCCAGCAGTGTCCAACAGGGGTGGCAGCCCCAGCATTTT. Translating it yields CASSVQQGWQPQHF.

The genes are TRBV28 and TRBJ1-2; no clear D. The V and J ends lost 8 bases and 8 bases respectively, with 18 bases between them. Germline CDR1 MDHEN, CDR2 SYDVKM. The CDR3 loop spans 13 amino acids. The CDR3 DNA reads as TGTGCCAGCCGAAGTCCGGTCCCCGGGGGCTACACCTTC. As protein: CASRSPVPGGYTF.

The chain couples TRBV7-3 to TRBJ2-2; TRBD1 is a possible D gene (6 bases). This CDR3 is 14 amino acids long. The germline gives CDR1 SGHTA, CDR2 FQGTGA. V shed 6 bases and J shed 5 bases, with 13 bases lying between them. CDR3 sequence (DNA): TGTGCCAGCAGAAGACAGGACAAAACCGGGGAGCTGTTTTTT. This codes for CASRRQDKTGELFF.

Turning to this clone: The same CDR3 arises from other DNA sequences in this sample as well. As DNA, the CDR3 is TGTGCCAGCAGTTTACAGGGGTACTATGGCTACACCTTC. It codes for CASSLQGYYGYTF. The chain employs TRBV27 and TRBJ1-2; possible D gene TRBD1, 6 bases. This CDR3 is built from 13 residues. Looked up from germline, CDR1 is MNHEY and CDR2 is SMNVEV (reference sequence). Trimming removed 2 bases from V and 3 bases from J, with 7 bases in between.

The V call is TRBV4-3, the J call TRBJ1-4; a possible D gene is TRBD1 (6 bases). The CDR3 contains 15 residues. In germline, CDR1 is LGHNA, CDR2 YSLEER. The V and J ends lost 0 bases and 7 bases respectively, with 12 bases between them. Here the CDR3 reads CASSQEVRGVEKLFF. The CDR3 nucleotides read TGCGCCAGCAGCCAAGAGGTCAGGGGAGTTGAAAAACTGTTTTTT.

The rearrangement uses TRBV6-5 and TRBJ2-1; the match to TRBD1 covers 8 bases. Trimming removed 2 bases from V and 4 bases from J; junction bases left unmatched: 4. The CDR3 is 15 residues long. The V gene's germline CDR1 is MNHEY and CDR2 SVGAGI. The CDR3 loop is CASSYGDRPYNEQFF. DNA of the CDR3: TGTGCCAGCAGTTACGGGGACAGGCCGTACAATGAGCAGTTCTTC.

This clone was seen only once. CDR3 loop: CASSLVGHGMGVSQYF. The CDR3 nucleotides read TGTGCCAGCAGCTTAGTGGGACACGGGATGGGGGTGTCGCAGTATTTT. The chain combines TRBV7-9 with TRBJ2-3, with D tentatively TRBD1 (6 bases). V was clipped by 1 base and J by 10 bases, with 21 bases between them. Looked up from germline, CDR1 is SEHNR and CDR2 is FQNEAQ (reference sequence). CDR3 length: 16 amino acids.

Turning to this clone: A read error may produce the germline difference seen at one junction end. J is TRBJ2-2 and V is TRBV9; possibly TRBD2 for D (5 bases). There are 17 residues in the CDR3. CDR1 is SGDLS, CDR2 YYNGEE, per germline. CDR3 protein: CASSVLTRRWLHRGAVF. The DNA of the CDR3 is TGTGCCAGCAGCGTCCTGACGCGCAGGTGGTTACACCGGGGAGCTGTTTTT.

The chain combines TRBV9 with TRBJ2-2; 9 nucleotides agree with TRBD1. CDR1 is SGDLS and CDR2 is YYNGEE in the germline V gene. V shed 5 bases, J shed 1 base, and the junction held 6 bases outside the gene matches. The CDR3 consists of 16 residues. In DNA form, the CDR3 reads TGTGCCAGCAGACCGACAGGGGGTGGGAACACCGGGGAGCTGTTTTTT. Protein: CASRPTGGGNTGELFF.

The V call is TRBV4-1, the J call TRBJ1-2, with a weak D call TRBD1 (6 bases). Trimming removed 3 bases at V and 6 bases at J, with 11 bases between. CDR1 MGHRA and CDR2 YSYEKL come from the germline V gene. The CDR3 extends over 13 amino acids. CDR3 in amino acids: CASSQATGNGYTF. The CDR3 DNA follows: TGCGCCAGCAGCCAGGCTACAGGGAATGGCTACACCTTC.

The genes are TRBV19 and TRBJ1-1; D is perhaps TRBD1 (5 bases). The V gene lost 2 bases and the J gene lost 2 bases, with 9 bases spanning the gap. Germline assignment: CDR1 LNHDA and CDR2 SQIVND (reference sequence). The CDR3 is made up of 14 amino acids. The CDR3 here is CASSIQGSNTEAFF. In nucleotides, the CDR3 is TGTGCCAGTAGTATACAGGGAAGTAACACTGAAGCTTTCTTT.

The rearrangement uses TRBV5-6 and TRBJ1-1; the D is unclear. The CDR3 is 12 residues long. Trimming cost V 0 bases and J 4 bases, with 4 bases left between them. The germline gives CDR1 SGHDT, CDR2 YYEEEE. CDR3 residues: CASSLDSTEAFF. CDR3 nucleotide sequence: TGTGCCAGCAGCTTGGACAGCACTGAAGCTTTCTTT.

The chain uses TRBV7-2 and TRBJ2-4; 7 bases agree with TRBD1. This CDR3 spans 18 amino acids. V was clipped by 4 bases and J by 0 bases; unmatched bases: 12. Germline V gene lookup returns CDR1 SGHTA and CDR2 FQGNSA. The CDR3 nucleotides read TGTGCCAGCAGCTCCACTCCTAGGGGGCCGGGAGCCAAAAACATTCAGTACTTC. Encoded protein: CASSSTPRGPGAKNIQYF.